This T cell receptor (beta chain) was captured by sequencing in a study of a mutant IDH1 vaccine in newly diagnosed glioma. About this clone: Its cognate antigen is unknown.

Clones were sequenced by immunoSEQ multiplex PCR, and TCRdb holds only the in-frame ones, with some missing. The table records about 54,000 clones, about nine tenths of them present only once. Time point reported: week 23, last vaccination. With topical imiquimod, each dose of the vaccine consisted of 300 ug of mutant IDH1 20-mer peptide. Trimming shortened V by 1 base and J by 3 bases, and 15 bases separated the two germline ends. CDR1 SGHTA and CDR2 FQGNSA come from the germline V gene. The CDR3 covers 16 residues. The TCR sequence derives from a man aged 35 to 55 with glioma. The chain recombines TRBV7-2 with TRBJ1-1, with unresolved D. The input for sequencing was PBMCs, taken from a glioma patient whose treatment included an IDH1 peptide vaccine. The CDR3 here is CASSLGGSVGHTEAFF. In DNA, the CDR3 is TGTGCCAGCAGCTTAGGAGGGTCAGTAGGTCACACTGAAGCTTTCTTT.